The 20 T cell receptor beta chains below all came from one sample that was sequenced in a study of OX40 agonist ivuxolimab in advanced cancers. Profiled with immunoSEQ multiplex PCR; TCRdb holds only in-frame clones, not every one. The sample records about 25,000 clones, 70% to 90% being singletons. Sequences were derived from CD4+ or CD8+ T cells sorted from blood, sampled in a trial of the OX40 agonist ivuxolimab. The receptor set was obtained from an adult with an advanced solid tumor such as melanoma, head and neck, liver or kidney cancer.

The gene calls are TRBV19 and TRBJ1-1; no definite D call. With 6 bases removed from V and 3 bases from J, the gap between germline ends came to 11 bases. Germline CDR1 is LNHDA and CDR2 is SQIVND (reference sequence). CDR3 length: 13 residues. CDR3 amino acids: CASRSYVDTEAFF. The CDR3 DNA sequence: TGTGCCAGTAGGAGCTACGTGGACACTGAAGCTTTCTTT.

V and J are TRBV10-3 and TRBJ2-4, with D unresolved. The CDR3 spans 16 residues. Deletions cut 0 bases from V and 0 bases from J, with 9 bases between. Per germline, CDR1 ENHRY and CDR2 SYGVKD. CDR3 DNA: TGTGCCATCAGTGAGTCGATGGGCTTAGCCAAAAACATTCAGTACTTC. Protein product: CAISESMGLAKNIQYF.

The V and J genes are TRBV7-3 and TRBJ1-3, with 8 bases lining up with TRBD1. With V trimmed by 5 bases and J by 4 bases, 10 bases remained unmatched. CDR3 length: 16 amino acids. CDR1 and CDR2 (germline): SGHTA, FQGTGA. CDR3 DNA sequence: TGTGCCAGCAGCCCTCCTCAGGGGGCGGGAGGAAACACCATATATTTT. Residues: CASSPPQGAGGNTIYF.

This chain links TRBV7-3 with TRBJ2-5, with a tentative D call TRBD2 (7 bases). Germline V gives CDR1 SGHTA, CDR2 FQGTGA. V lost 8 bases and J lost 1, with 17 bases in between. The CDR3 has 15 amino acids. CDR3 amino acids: CASARGAAFQETQYF. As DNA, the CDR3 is TGTGCCAGCGCCCGGGGGGCCGCTTTCCAAGAGACCCAGTACTTC.

The CDR3 spells CASSSSRIPGNTIYF. CDR3 DNA sequence: TGTGCCAGCAGTTCGTCCAGGATCCCTGGAAACACCATATATTTT. The chain uses TRBV6-6 and TRBJ1-3, with no clear D. The CDR3 extends over 15 amino acids. Looked up from germline, CDR1 is MNHNY and CDR2 is SVGAGI (reference sequence). Trimming took off 4 bases at V and 2 bases at J, with 12 bases between the two ends.

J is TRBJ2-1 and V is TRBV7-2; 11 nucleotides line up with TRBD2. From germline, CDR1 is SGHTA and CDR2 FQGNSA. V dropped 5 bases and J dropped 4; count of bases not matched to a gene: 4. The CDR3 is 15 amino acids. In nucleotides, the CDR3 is TGTGCCAGCAGCCCGGGACTAGCGGAATACAATGAGCAGTTCTTC. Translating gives CASSPGLAEYNEQFF.

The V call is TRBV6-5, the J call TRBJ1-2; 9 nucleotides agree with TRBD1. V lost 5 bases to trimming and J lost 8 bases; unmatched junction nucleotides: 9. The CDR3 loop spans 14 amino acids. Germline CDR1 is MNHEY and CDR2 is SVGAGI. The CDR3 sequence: CASSDRTGEQGYTF. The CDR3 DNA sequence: TGTGCCAGCAGTGACCGGACAGGGGAGCAGGGCTACACCTTC.

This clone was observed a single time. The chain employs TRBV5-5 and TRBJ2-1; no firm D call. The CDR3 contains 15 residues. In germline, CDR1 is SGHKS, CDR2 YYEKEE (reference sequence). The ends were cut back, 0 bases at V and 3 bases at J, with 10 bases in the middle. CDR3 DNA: TGTGCCAGCAGCTTGGCCTGGAGTAACTACAATGAGCAGTTCTTC. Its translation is CASSLAWSNYNEQFF.

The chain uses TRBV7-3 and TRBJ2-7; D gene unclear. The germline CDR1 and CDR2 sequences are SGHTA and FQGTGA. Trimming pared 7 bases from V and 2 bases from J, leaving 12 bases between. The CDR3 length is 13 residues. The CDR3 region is CASTESDPYEQYF. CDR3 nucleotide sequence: TGTGCCAGCACCGAATCGGACCCCTACGAGCAGTACTTC.

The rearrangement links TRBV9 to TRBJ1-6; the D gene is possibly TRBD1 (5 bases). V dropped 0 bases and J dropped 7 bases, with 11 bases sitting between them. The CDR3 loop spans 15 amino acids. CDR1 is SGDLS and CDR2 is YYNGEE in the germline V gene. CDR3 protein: CASSVAGGPNSPLHF. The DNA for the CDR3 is TGTGCCAGCAGCGTAGCGGGGGGTCCAAATTCACCCCTCCACTTT.

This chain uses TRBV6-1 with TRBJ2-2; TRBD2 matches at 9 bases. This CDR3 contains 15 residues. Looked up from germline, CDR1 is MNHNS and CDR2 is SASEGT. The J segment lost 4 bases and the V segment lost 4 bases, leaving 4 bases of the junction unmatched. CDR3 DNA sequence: TGTGCCAGCAGTGGACTAGCGGAATTCACCGGGGAGCTGTTTTTT. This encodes CASSGLAEFTGELFF.

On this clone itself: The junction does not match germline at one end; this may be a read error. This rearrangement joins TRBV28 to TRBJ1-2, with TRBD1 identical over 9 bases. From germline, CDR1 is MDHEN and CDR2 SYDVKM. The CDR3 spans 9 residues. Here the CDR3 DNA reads TGTGCCGTATCCGGGACAGGGATCTTC. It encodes CAVSGTGIF.

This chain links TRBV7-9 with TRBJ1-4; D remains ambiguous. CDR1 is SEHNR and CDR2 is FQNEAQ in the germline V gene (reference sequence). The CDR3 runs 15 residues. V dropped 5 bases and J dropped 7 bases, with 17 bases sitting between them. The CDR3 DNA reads TGTGCCAGCAGCCTCGAACTGGGCAATGGTGAAAAACTGTTTTTT. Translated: CASSLELGNGEKLFF.

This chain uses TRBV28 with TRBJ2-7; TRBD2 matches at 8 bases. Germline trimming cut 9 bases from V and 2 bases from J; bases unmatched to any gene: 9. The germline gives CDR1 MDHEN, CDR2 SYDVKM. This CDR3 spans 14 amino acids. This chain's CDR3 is CASSWSGGAYEQYF. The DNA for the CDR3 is TGTGCCAGTTCATGGTCCGGGGGGGCCTACGAGCAGTACTTC.

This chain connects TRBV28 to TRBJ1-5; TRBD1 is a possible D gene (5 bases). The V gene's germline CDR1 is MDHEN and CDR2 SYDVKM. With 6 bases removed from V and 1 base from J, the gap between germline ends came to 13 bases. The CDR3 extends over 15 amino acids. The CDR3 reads CASSLGTVSNQPQHF. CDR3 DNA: TGTGCCAGCAGCCTTGGGACGGTAAGCAATCAGCCCCAGCATTTT.

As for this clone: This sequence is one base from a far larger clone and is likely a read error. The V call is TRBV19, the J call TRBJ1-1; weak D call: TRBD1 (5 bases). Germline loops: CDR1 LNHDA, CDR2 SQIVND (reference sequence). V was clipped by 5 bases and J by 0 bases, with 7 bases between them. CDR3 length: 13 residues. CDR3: CASSLTVNTEAFF. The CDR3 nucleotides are TGTGCCAGTAGTTTGACAGTGAACACTGAAGCTTTCTTT.

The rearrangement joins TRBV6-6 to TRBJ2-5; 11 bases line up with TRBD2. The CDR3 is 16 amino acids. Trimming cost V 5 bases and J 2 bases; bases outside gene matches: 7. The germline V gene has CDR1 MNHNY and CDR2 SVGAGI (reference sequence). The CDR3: CASSPLAGGPQETQYF. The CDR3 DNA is TGTGCCAGCAGTCCTTTAGCGGGAGGGCCTCAAGAGACCCAGTACTTC.

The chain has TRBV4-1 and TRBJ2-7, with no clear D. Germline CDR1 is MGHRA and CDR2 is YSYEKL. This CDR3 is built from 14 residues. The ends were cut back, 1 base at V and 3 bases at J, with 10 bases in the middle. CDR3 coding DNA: TGCGCCAGCAGCCAAGCGGCTAGGTACTACGAGCAGTACTTC. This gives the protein CASSQAARYYEQYF.

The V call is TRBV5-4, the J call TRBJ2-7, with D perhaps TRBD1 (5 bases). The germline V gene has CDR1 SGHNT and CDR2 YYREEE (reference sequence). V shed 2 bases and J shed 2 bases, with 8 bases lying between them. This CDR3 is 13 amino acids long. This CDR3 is CASSFGATYEQYF. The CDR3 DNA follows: TGTGCCAGCAGCTTTGGGGCTACCTACGAGCAGTACTTC.

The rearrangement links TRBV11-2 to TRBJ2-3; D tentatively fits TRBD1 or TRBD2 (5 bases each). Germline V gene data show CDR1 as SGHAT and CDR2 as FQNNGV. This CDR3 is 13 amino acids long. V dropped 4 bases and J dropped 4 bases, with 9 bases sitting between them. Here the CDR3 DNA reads TGTGCCAGCAGCTGGGACGTACCAGATACGCAGTATTTT. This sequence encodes CASSWDVPDTQYF. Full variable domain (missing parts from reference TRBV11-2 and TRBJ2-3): EAGVAQSPRYKIIEKRQSVAFWCNPISGHATLYWYQQILGQGPKLLIQFQNNGVVDDSQLPKDRFSAERLKGVDSTLKIQPAKLEDSAVYLCASSWDVPDTQYFGPGTRLTVL.